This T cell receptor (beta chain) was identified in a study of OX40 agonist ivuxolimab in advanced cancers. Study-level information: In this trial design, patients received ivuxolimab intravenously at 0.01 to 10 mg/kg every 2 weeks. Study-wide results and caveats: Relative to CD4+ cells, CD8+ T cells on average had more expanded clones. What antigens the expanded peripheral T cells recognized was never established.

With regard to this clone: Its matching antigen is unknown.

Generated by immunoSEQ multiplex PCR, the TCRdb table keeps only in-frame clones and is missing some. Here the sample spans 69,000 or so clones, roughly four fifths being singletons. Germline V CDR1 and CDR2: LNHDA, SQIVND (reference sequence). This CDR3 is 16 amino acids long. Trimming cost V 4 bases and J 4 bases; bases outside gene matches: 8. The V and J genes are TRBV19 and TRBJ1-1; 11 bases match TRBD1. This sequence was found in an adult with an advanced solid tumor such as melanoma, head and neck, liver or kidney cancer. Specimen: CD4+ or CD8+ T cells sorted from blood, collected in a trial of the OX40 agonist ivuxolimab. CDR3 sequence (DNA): TGTGCCAGTAGTAGGGACAGGGGGAACTGGGGCACTGAAGCTTTCTTT. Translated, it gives CASSRDRGNWGTEAFF. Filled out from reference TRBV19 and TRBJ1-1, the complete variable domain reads DGGITQSPKYLFRKEGQNVTLSCEQNLNHDAMYWYRQDPGQGLRLIYYSQIVNDFQKGDIAEGYSVSREKKESFPLTVTSAQKNPTAFYLCASSRDRGNWGTEAFFGQGTRLTVV.